These 21 T cell receptor beta chains were sequenced from one sample in a study of Tregs in tolerant kidney transplant recipients. Here immunoSEQ multiplex PCR was the method, and the copy in TCRdb shows in-frame clones only, minus some. The repertoire has fewer than 5,000 clones, 40% of them found once; the top ten carry approximately 6%. Their target antigens are unknown. Sequencing was carried out using CD8+ T cells from blood cultured with allogeneic cells. These TCRs come from a human donor in good health.

For this clone: A read error likely explains this, since a far larger clone differs by one base. This CDR3 is also generated by other DNA sequences in the sample. J is TRBJ2-7 and V is TRBV7-2; TRBD1 matches 7 bases. Trimming at V came to 1 base and at J to 4 bases, leaving 7 bases not matched to a gene. The CDR3 is 15 amino acids. The V gene's germline CDR1 is SGHTA and CDR2 FQGNSA. The CDR3 region has the DNA TGTGCCAGCAGCTTAGGAGGGGGCATGGGGTACGAGCAGTACTTC. It yields the protein CASSLGGGMGYEQYF. Using reference TRBV7-2 and TRBJ2-7 for the parts outside the CDR3, the full variable domain is GAGVSQSPSNKVTEKGKDVELRCDPISGHTALYWYRQSLGQGLEFLIYFQGNSAPDKSGLPSDRFSAERTGGSVSTLTIQRTQQEDSAVYLCASSLGGGMGYEQYFGPGTRLTVT.

This clone has a handful of counts. This rearrangement joins TRBV29-1 to TRBJ2-2, with 8 nucleotides matching TRBD1. V dropped 7 bases and J dropped 4; count of bases not matched to a gene: 8. Germline lookup yields CDR1 SQVTM and CDR2 ANQGSEA. This CDR3 region has 14 residues. The CDR3 DNA follows: TGCAGCGCCCAAGGACAGGGAGCCACCGGGGAGCTGTTTTTT. Translation gives CSAQGQGATGELFF.

J is TRBJ2-7 and V is TRBV7-2; D is ambiguous. Germline CDR1 and CDR2: SGHTA and FQGNSA. This CDR3 has 11 amino acids. Trimming took off 4 bases at V and 3 bases at J, with 4 bases between the two ends. The CDR3 sequence is CASSWGYEQYF. In nucleotides, the CDR3 is TGTGCCAGCAGCTGGGGCTACGAGCAGTACTTC.

This chain uses TRBV5-1 with TRBJ2-4; TRBD1 agrees at 12 bases. The V segment lost 4 bases and the J segment 6 bases; nucleotides outside the gene matches: 2. Germline-derived CDR1 and CDR2 are SGHRS and YFSETQ. This CDR3 has 14 residues. CDR3 nucleotides: TGCGCCAGCAGCGCGGGACAGGGGGCAAACATTCAGTACTTC. The encoded protein is CASSAGQGANIQYF.

This clone ranks as medium-sized. A junction boundary mismatches the germline segment, possibly from a read error. The chain uses TRBV19 and TRBJ2-7; D unclear. Looked up from germline, CDR1 is LNHDA and CDR2 is SQIVND (reference sequence). This CDR3 has 12 residues. CDR3 DNA sequence: TGTGCCAGTAGCGATACCTCCCACGAGCAGTACTTC. As protein: CASSDTSHEQYF.

This clone is termed medium-sized. V is TRBV7-8 and J is TRBJ2-7; the D gene is possibly TRBD2 (6 bases). Germline values: CDR1 SGHVS, CDR2 FQNEAQ. Trimming took off 1 base at V and 7 bases at J, with 14 bases between the two ends. The CDR3 extends over 14 amino acids. The DNA of the CDR3 is TGTGCCAGCAGCTTAGATGGAGGGTTTGGGGAGCAGTACTTC. Its protein is CASSLDGGFGEQYF.

The chain employs TRBV4-1 and TRBJ2-2, with TRBD2 matching 7 bases. Germline values: CDR1 MGHRA, CDR2 YSYEKL. The CDR3 runs 18 residues. The junction had 13 bases not matched to a gene; V was cut back by 1 base and J by 5 bases. The CDR3 spells CASSQVSSGAGWTGELFF. CDR3 DNA: TGCGCCAGCAGCCAAGTGTCTAGCGGAGCGGGGTGGACCGGGGAGCTGTTTTTT.

This chain uses TRBV10-3 with TRBJ2-5; the match to TRBD2 covers 15 bases. This CDR3 contains 21 residues. The V gene end was trimmed by 3 bases and the J gene end by 5 bases; junction bases not matched to a gene: 19. The germline CDR1 and CDR2 sequences are ENHRY and SYGVKD. The DNA of the CDR3 is TGTGCCATCAGTGACCGACACCGCGGACTAGCGGGGGGGCCCCTTGGGGAGACCCAGTACTTC. Protein: CAISDRHRGLAGGPLGETQYF.

This chain joins TRBV5-6 and TRBJ1-2, with D possibly matching TRBD1 (6 bases). The CDR3 sequence is 12 residues long. Germline CDR1 is SGHDT and CDR2 is YYEEEE. V shed 7 bases and J shed 6 bases, with 13 bases lying between them. The CDR3, as DNA: TGTGCCAGCTTAGGGGGGGCTGATGGCTACACCTTC. This sequence encodes CASLGGADGYTF.

As concerns this clone: This may arise from a read error, as a much more abundant clone is one base away. The sample has other DNA sequences that encode this CDR3 too. V is TRBV11-2 and J is TRBJ2-7; D remains unclear. V gave up 1 base and J gave up 2 bases, with 9 bases separating them. There are 14 residues in the CDR3. Germline assignment: CDR1 SGHAT and CDR2 FQNNGV. CDR3 nucleotides: TGTGCCAGCAGCTTAGGCGGAGACGCCTACGAGCAGTACTTC. Translating it yields CASSLGGDAYEQYF.

This clone is medium-sized. The CDR3 sequence: CASSQDRSSGNTIYF. For the CDR3, the DNA is TGCGCCAGCAGCCAAGATAGGAGCTCTGGAAACACCATATATTTT. The gene calls are TRBV4-1 and TRBJ1-3; D remains unclear. The CDR3 runs to 15 residues. Trimming took off 0 bases at V and 0 bases at J, with 6 bases between the two ends. Per the germline V gene, CDR1 is MGHRA and CDR2 is YSYEKL.

This clone qualifies as medium-sized (0.01 to 0.1%). The chain carries TRBV4-1 and TRBJ2-3; TRBD1 might be the D (8 bases). V was pared by 0 bases and J by 6 bases, with 16 bases between. There are 16 residues in the CDR3. The V gene's germline CDR1 is MGHRA and CDR2 YSYEKL. Here the CDR3 DNA reads TGCGCCAGCAGCCAAGACCACAGGGGGGGAGTGGATACGCAGTATTTT. This encodes CASSQDHRGGVDTQYF.

In its sample, this clone is large. The chain links TRBV29-1 to TRBJ1-2; 8 bases fit TRBD1. This CDR3 contains 12 residues. The germline V gene has CDR1 SQVTM and CDR2 ANQGSEA. V was pared by 7 bases and J by 8 bases, with 9 bases of the junction left unmatched. Here the CDR3 DNA reads TGCAGCGCAGCGGACAGGGAGAAAGGCTACACCTTC. The encoded protein is CSAADREKGYTF.

This clone is termed large. The V gene is TRBV7-3, the J gene TRBJ2-1; 8 bases agree with TRBD2. There are 13 residues in the CDR3. The V gene's germline CDR1 is SGHTA and CDR2 FQGTGA. The trim removed 5 bases at V and 6 bases at J, leaving 3 bases unmatched. The CDR3 sequence is CASSLGLANEQFF. DNA for the CDR3: TGTGCCAGCAGCCTAGGACTAGCCAATGAGCAGTTCTTC.

This chain joins TRBV30 and TRBJ2-7, with 11 nucleotides matching TRBD1. V lost 3 bases to trimming and J lost 3 bases; unmatched junction nucleotides: 7. Germline V lookup: CDR1 GTSNPN, CDR2 SVGIG (reference sequence). The CDR3 loop spans 15 amino acids. CDR3 sequence reads: CAWRVAGTGGYEQYF. In DNA, the CDR3 is TGTGCCTGGAGGGTGGCCGGGACAGGGGGCTACGAGCAGTACTTC.

This clone counts as medium-sized. This chain joins TRBV7-2 and TRBJ2-7, with a weak D call TRBD2 (6 bases). V was pared by 2 bases and J by 3 bases, with 11 bases between. Germline values: CDR1 SGHTA, CDR2 FQGNSA. This CDR3 is built from 14 residues. CDR3 DNA sequence: TGTGCCAGCAGCTTATATAGCGGAGACTACGAGCAGTACTTC. As protein: CASSLYSGDYEQYF.

The V gene is TRBV5-6, the J gene TRBJ2-7; D tentatively reads TRBD1 or TRBD2 (5 bases each). V was clipped by 0 bases and J by 3 bases, with 16 bases between them. This CDR3 has 16 amino acids. CDR1 and CDR2 from the germline V gene are SGHDT and YYEEEE. For the CDR3, the DNA is TGTGCCAGCAGCTTGGAAAGGGGTTACGCGGGCTACGAGCAGTACTTC. As protein: CASSLERGYAGYEQYF.

The rearrangement uses TRBV9 and TRBJ1-1; D not resolved. The CDR3 is made up of 11 amino acids. CDR1 is SGDLS, CDR2 YYNGEE, per germline. Trimming took 4 bases from V and 2 from J, leaving 3 bases between them. CDR3: CASSFNTEAFF. CDR3 nucleotides: TGTGCCAGCAGCTTCAACACTGAAGCTTTCTTT. Full variable domain (rest looked up from reference TRBV9 and TRBJ1-1): DSGVTQTPKHLITATGQRVTLRCSPRSGDLSVYWYQQSLDQGLQFLIQYYNGEERAKGNILERFSAQQFPDLHSELNLSSLELGDSALYFCASSFNTEAFFGQGTRLTVV.

Within the sample, this clone is medium-sized. The chain has TRBV11-2 and TRBJ2-1; D is uncertain. Per the germline V gene, CDR1 is SGHAT and CDR2 is FQNNGV. Trimming stripped 0 bases from V and 6 bases from J, with 9 bases between. This CDR3 contains 14 residues. This CDR3 is CASSLESTGNEQFF. As DNA, the CDR3 is TGTGCCAGCAGCTTAGAATCCACGGGCAATGAGCAGTTCTTC.

The chain has TRBV12-5 and TRBJ2-5; D remains unclear. This CDR3 region has 13 residues. The V end lost 7 bases, the J end lost 5 bases, and 14 bases lay between the germline ends. Germline values: CDR1 LGHNT, CDR2 FRNRAP. The CDR3, as DNA: TGTGCTAGTGTACCGGGCGAGTGGGAGACCCAGTACTTC. This gives the protein CASVPGEWETQYF.

This clone occurred a few times. V is TRBV5-4 and J is TRBJ2-7; the D gene could be TRBD1 or TRBD2 (6 bases each). Germline loops: CDR1 SGHNT, CDR2 YYREEE (reference sequence). The CDR3 has 13 residues. V dropped 1 base and J dropped 6 bases, with 11 bases sitting between them. Written as DNA, the CDR3 is TGTGCCAGCAGCTTGTTTGGGGGGCTCGAGCAGTACTTC. Residues: CASSLFGGLEQYF. The variable domain in full, with the rest retrieved from reference TRBV5-4 and TRBJ2-7, is ETGVTQSPTHLIKTRGQQVTLRCSSQSGHNTVSWYQQALGQGPQFIFQYYREEENGRGNFPPRFSGLQFPNYSSELNVNALELDDSALYLCASSLFGGLEQYFGPGTRLTVT.